What follows is one T cell receptor (beta chain) and its context. The data belong to a study of blood T cell repertoires in COVID-19. Study at large: Specimens from acute and convalescent COVID-19 originated in the United States, Italy and Spain.

The germline V and J ends were trimmed by 4 bases and 6 bases, with 10 bases remaining between them. The V gene's germline CDR1 is SGHNT and CDR2 YENEEA. CDR3 length equals 12 residues. Generated by immunoSEQ multiplex PCR, the TCRdb table keeps only in-frame clones and is missing some. The repertoire holds some 450,000 clones, with approximately 90% as singletons. The TCR sequence derives from a young man with COVID-19, enrolled during active disease. This chain joins TRBV11-3 and TRBJ2-7; weak D call: TRBD2 (5 bases). Sequencing used peripheral blood. The CDR3 region is CASSSAELEQYF. The CDR3 region has the DNA TGTGCCAGCAGCTCAGCGGAGCTCGAGCAGTACTTC.